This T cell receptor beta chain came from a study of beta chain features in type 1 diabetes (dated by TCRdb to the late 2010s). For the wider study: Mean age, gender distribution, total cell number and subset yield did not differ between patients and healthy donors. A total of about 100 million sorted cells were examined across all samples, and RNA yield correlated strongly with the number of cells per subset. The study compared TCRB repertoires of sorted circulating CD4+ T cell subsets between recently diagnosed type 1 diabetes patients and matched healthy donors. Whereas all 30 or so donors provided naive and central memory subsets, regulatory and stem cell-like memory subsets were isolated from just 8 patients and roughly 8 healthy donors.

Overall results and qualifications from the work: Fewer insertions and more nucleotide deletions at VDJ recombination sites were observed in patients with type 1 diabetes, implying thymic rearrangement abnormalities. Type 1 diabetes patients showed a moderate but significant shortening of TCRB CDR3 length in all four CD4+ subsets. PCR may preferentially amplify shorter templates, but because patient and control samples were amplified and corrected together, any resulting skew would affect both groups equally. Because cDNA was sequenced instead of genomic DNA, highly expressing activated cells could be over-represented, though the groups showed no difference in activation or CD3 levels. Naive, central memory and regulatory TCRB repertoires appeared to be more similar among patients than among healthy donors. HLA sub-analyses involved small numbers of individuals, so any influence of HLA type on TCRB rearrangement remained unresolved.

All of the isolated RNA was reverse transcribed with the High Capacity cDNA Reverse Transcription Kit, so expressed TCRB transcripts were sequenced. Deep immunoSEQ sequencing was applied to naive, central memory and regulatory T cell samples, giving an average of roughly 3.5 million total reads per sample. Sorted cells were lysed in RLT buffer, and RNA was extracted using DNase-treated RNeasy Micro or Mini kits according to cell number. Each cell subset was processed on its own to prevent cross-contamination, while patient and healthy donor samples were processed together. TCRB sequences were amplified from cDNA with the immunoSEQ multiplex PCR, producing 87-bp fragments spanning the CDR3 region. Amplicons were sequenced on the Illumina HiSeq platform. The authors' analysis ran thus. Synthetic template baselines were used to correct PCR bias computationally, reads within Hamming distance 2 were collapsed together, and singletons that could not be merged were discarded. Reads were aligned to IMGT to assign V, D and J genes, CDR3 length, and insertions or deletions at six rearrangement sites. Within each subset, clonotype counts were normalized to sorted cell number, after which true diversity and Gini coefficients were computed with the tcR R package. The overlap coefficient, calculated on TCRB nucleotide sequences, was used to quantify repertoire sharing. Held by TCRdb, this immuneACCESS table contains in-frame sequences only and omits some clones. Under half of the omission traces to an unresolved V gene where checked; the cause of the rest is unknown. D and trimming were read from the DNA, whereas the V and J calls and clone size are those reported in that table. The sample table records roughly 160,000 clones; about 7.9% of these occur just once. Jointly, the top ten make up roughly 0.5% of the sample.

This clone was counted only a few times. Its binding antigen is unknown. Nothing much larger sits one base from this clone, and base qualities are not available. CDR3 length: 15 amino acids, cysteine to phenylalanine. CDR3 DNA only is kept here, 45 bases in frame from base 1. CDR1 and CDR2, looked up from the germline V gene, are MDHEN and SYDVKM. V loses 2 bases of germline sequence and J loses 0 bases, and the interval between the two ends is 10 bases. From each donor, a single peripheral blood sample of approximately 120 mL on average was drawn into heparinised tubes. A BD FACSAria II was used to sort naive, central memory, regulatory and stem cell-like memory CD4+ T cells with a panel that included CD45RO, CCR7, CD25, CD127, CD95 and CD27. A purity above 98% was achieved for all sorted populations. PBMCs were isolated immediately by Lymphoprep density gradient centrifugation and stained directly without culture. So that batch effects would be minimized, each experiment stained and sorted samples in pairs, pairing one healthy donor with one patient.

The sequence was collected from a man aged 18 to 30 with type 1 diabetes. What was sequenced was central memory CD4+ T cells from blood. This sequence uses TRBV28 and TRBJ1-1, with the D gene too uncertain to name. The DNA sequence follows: TGTGCCAGCAGTTTACCAAGAGGGATGAACACTGAAGCTTTCTTT. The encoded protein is CASSLPRGMNTEAFF.